This T cell receptor beta chain was observed in a study of T cell changes during pregnancy in multiple sclerosis (dated by TCRdb to the late 2010s). In terms of the full investigation: Changes in the T cell repertoire over the course of pregnancy were examined in this study in women with multiple sclerosis.

Relative to germline, V is 2 bases shorter and J is 6 bases shorter, with 10 bases between their ends. According to the germline V gene, CDR1 reads MNHEY and CDR2 reads SVGAGI. The CDR3 spans 14 residues, from the cysteine through the phenylalanine. The sequence is cut down to CDR3 DNA, 42 bases in frame from base 1. The library was generated by the immunoSEQ multiplex PCR assay. As stored in TCRdb, this immuneACCESS dataset retains in-frame rearrangements with V and J assigned. A fraction of the clones does not appear; measured against another copy, unresolved V genes explain less than half of the discrepancy, and the remainder lacks a known reason. The sample table shows 50,000 or so clones, and around 90% are seen once. The ten biggest clones cover around 0.25% of the sample. To note about this clone: Its antigen is not yet known. No clone much larger than this one lies a single base away; base qualities are absent.

The sample was CD4+ T cells from peripheral blood mononuclear cells, taken in the second trimester of pregnancy. The chain couples TRBV6-5 to TRBJ2-2; TRBD1 might be the D gene, on 6 matching bases. The receptor was derived from a female donor with multiple sclerosis, enrolled in a pregnancy study. The bases are TGTGCCAGCAGTTACGGCCCAGGGGCCGGGGAGCTGTTTTTT. The encoded protein is CASSYGPGAGELFF.